The 23 T cell receptor beta chains below come from one sample, sequenced in a study of T cell repertoires in cytomegalovirus infection. TCRdb itself ran the reads through MiXCR, one entry per CDR3 protein. This sample carries 40,000 to 60,000 distinct CDR3 sequences, about a fifth of them seen once, and the ten largest clones take approximately 90%. These TCRs are of unknown antigen specificity. Material: CD8+ T cells from cultured PBMCs, obtained from culture after CMV antigen stimulation. The receptor set was obtained from a human donor in good health (CMV status not recorded). Some clones in this sample may be carry-over from other donors' samples.

This clonotype was picked up a small number of times. The chain recombines TRBV12-3 or TRBV12-4 with TRBJ2-7; D ambiguous. V lost 5 bases and J 1 base, leaving 12 bases between the germline ends. The length of the CDR3 is 14 residues. The CDR3 sequence is CASSLSAISYEQYF. The CDR3 DNA follows: TGTGCCAGCAGTCTTTCAGCAATTTCCTACGAGCAGTACTTC.

Note on this clonotype: Compared with germline, one end of the junction differs, possibly owing to a read error. This chain uses TRBV7-2 with TRBJ1-3; D might be TRBD1 (6 bases). The germline V gene has CDR1 SGHTA and CDR2 FQGNSA. The CDR3 loop spans 15 amino acids. CDR3 in DNA: TGTGCCAGCAGCTCGGGACATGGAGGAGGAAACACCATATATTTC. Its translation: CASSSGHGGGNTIYF.

The genes are TRBV12-5 and TRBJ2-7; tentatively, D is TRBD1 (5 bases). The germline V and J ends were trimmed by 4 bases and 6 bases, with 10 bases remaining between them. Looked up from germline, CDR1 is LGHNT and CDR2 is FRNRAP. The CDR3 consists of 12 residues. CDR3 region: CASGSGRAEQYF. DNA of the CDR3: TGTGCTAGTGGTTCTGGCAGGGCCGAGCAGTACTTC.

The gene calls are TRBV28 and TRBJ1-1, with unresolved D. This CDR3 has 13 residues. Germline V CDR1 and CDR2: MDHEN, SYDVKM. With 5 bases removed from V and 3 bases from J, the gap between germline ends came to 10 bases. The CDR3 nucleotides read TGTGCCAGCAGTAGTGCTTGGGACACTGAAGCTTTCTTT. This translates into CASSSAWDTEAFF.

The chain uses TRBV7-2 and TRBJ2-7; possibly TRBD1 or TRBD2 for D (5 bases each). V dropped 4 bases and J dropped 2 bases, with 12 bases sitting between them. Germline V CDR1 and CDR2: SGHTA, FQGNSA. The CDR3 covers 14 residues. The CDR3 spells CASSSRDGAYEQYF. CDR3 bases: TGTGCCAGCAGCTCCCGGGACGGAGCCTACGAGCAGTACTTC. The full variable domain, with the rest looked up from reference TRBV7-2 and TRBJ2-7, is GAGVSQSPSNKVTEKGKDVELRCDPISGHTALYWYRQSLGQGLEFLIYFQGNSAPDKSGLPSDRFSAERTGGSVSTLTIQRTQQEDSAVYLCASSSRDGAYEQYFGPGTRLTVT.

This chain links TRBV9 with TRBJ2-7, with 8 positions matching TRBD1. The CDR3 contains 15 residues. Germline loops: CDR1 SGDLS, CDR2 YYNGEE. V dropped 3 bases and J dropped 2; count of bases not matched to a gene: 7. The CDR3 region is CASSGQGRSPYEQYF. The CDR3 nucleotides read TGTGCCAGCAGCGGACAGGGGCGATCTCCCTACGAGCAGTACTTC.

The V and J genes are TRBV7-9 and TRBJ2-3; 10 nucleotides agree with TRBD1. The CDR3 spans 18 residues. Germline assignment: CDR1 SEHNR and CDR2 FQNEAQ (reference sequence). With 5 bases clipped from V and 3 bases from J, the junction kept 14 bases outside the gene matches. The CDR3 spells CASSPPLPGQGSTDTQYF. The CDR3, as DNA: TGTGCCAGCAGCCCGCCTTTACCGGGACAGGGGTCGACAGATACGCAGTATTTT.

This clonotype was seen at least ten times. The V call is TRBV19, the J call TRBJ2-1; D call uncertain. Trimming left V 5 bases short and J 4 bases short, with 9 bases between. This CDR3 has 13 amino acids. The V gene's germline CDR1 is LNHDA and CDR2 SQIVND (reference sequence). CDR3 loop: CASSLGLYNEQFF. In DNA, the CDR3 is TGTGCCAGTAGTCTCGGGCTTTACAATGAGCAGTTCTTC.

This clonotype has just a few counts. The rearrangement joins TRBV7-2 to TRBJ1-3; D uncertain. V was shortened by 0 bases and J by 4 bases, with 1 base between the two germline ends. Germline V gene sequence: CDR1 SGHTA, CDR2 FQGNSA. CDR3 size: 12 residues. The CDR3 region is CASSLAGNTIYF. In DNA, the CDR3 is TGTGCCAGCAGCTTAGCCGGAAACACCATATATTTT.

This clonotype has only a few counts. The V and J genes are TRBV7-9 and TRBJ1-5; D is ambiguous. CDR1 and CDR2 from the germline V gene are SEHNR and FQNEAQ (reference sequence). This CDR3 has 14 amino acids. V was shortened by 1 base and J by 7 bases, with 11 bases between the two germline ends. The CDR3, as DNA: TGTGCCAGCAGCTTAGGAACTTATGACCAGCCCCAGCATTTT. Translating gives CASSLGTYDQPQHF.

This clonotype was counted a few times. The J gene is TRBJ1-5, the V gene TRBV5-8; 7 bases line up with TRBD1. V gave up 4 bases and J gave up 0 bases; unmatched junction bases: 7. The CDR3 contains 16 residues. CDR1 is SGHTS, CDR2 YDEGEE, per germline. The CDR3 reads CASSKQGSHSNQPQHF. CDR3 DNA: TGTGCCAGCAGCAAACAGGGGAGCCATAGCAATCAGCCCCAGCATTTT.

This clonotype came up a few times. The chain combines TRBV7-2 with TRBJ2-5; the match to TRBD1 covers 7 bases. V gave up 3 bases and J gave up 2 bases; unmatched junction bases: 6. The germline V gene encodes CDR1 SGHTA and CDR2 FQGNSA. This CDR3 comprises 15 residues. The DNA for the CDR3 is TGTGCCAGCAGCTTTGGGGACAGAACTCAAGAGACCCAGTACTTC. Translating it yields CASSFGDRTQETQYF. The full variable domain, in which reference TRBV7-2 and TRBJ2-5 provide the parts outside the CDR3, is GAGVSQSPSNKVTEKGKDVELRCDPISGHTALYWYRQSLGQGLEFLIYFQGNSAPDKSGLPSDRFSAERTGGSVSTLTIQRTQQEDSAVYLCASSFGDRTQETQYFGPGTRLLVL.

The table lists this clonotype with a few counts. The chain is built from TRBV4-1 and TRBJ2-3, with no clear D. CDR3 length: 14 amino acids. The V end lost 1 base, the J end lost 3 bases, and 8 bases lay between the germline ends. In germline, CDR1 is MGHRA, CDR2 YSYEKL. The CDR3 sequence: CASSQVLTTDTQYF. DNA for the CDR3: TGCGCCAGCAGCCAAGTCCTCACGACAGATACGCAGTATTTT.

In this sample, this clonotype turned up a few times. The chain recombines TRBV7-7 with TRBJ1-1; tentatively, D is TRBD1 (6 bases). The length of the CDR3 is 14 residues. V lost 5 bases, J lost 6 bases, and 16 bases lay in between. In germline, CDR1 is SSHAT, CDR2 FNYEAQ (reference sequence). The CDR3 loop reads CASSPRVGGPEAFF. The CDR3 coding sequence is TGTGCCAGCAGCCCGCGAGTGGGGGGGCCTGAAGCTTTCTTT.

This clonotype was observed at least ten times. V and J are TRBV5-6 and TRBJ2-2; no clear D gene. The V end lost 3 bases, the J end lost 2 bases, and 26 bases lay between the germline ends. Germline assignment: CDR1 SGHDT and CDR2 YYEEEE. CDR3 length: 20 amino acids. This CDR3 reads CASSSLLYRPPGQNTGELFF. DNA for the CDR3: TGTGCCAGCAGCTCCCTATTGTACCGACCGCCGGGCCAAAACACCGGGGAGCTGTTTTTT.

A few counts support this clonotype. The rearrangement uses TRBV7-8 and TRBJ2-3; D perhaps matches TRBD2 (6 bases). V dropped 5 bases and J dropped 0 bases, with 15 bases sitting between them. The germline gives CDR1 SGHVS, CDR2 FQNEAQ. This CDR3 comprises 16 residues. The CDR3 DNA follows: TGTGCCAGCAGCCGACGGGACTCCTCTAGCACAGATACGCAGTATTTT. As protein: CASSRRDSSSTDTQYF.

In its sample, this clonotype was seen a few times. The J gene is TRBJ1-5, the V gene TRBV6-6; no clear D gene. Trimming cost V 8 bases and J 2 bases, with 7 bases left between them. CDR1 MNHNY and CDR2 SVGAGI come from the germline V gene (reference sequence). This CDR3 is 12 amino acids long. This chain's CDR3 is CASQRGNQPQHF. CDR3 sequence (DNA): TGTGCCAGCCAGAGAGGCAATCAGCCCCAGCATTTT.

The rearrangement uses TRBV9 and TRBJ1-1, with TRBD1 matching 8 bases. Germline assignment: CDR1 SGDLS and CDR2 YYNGEE. Trimming took 4 bases from V and 5 from J; bases not matched to a gene: 16. There are 17 residues in the CDR3. In nucleotides, the CDR3 is TGTGCCAGCAGCCCCTTACGGACAGGGATAGTTGTGACTGAAGCTTTCTTT. Its protein product is CASSPLRTGIVVTEAFF.

This clonotype turned up a few times. The chain couples TRBV19 to TRBJ2-7; perhaps TRBD2 as D (5 bases). V gave up 5 bases and J gave up 3 bases, with 17 bases separating them. Germline-derived CDR1 and CDR2 are LNHDA and SQIVND (reference sequence). This CDR3 comprises 15 residues. CDR3 in DNA: TGTGCCAGTAGTCCCGGACTGCCGCCGGGCTACGAGCAGTACTTC. It is translated as CASSPGLPPGYEQYF.

This chain connects TRBV7-6 to TRBJ2-1, with D perhaps matching TRBD2 (5 bases). With 2 bases removed from V and 0 bases from J, the gap between germline ends came to 11 bases. Germline loops: CDR1 SGHVS, CDR2 FNYEAQ. CDR3 length: 16 amino acids. CDR3 bases: TGTGCCAGCAGCTTAAAGGCGGGCCCCTCCTACAATGAGCAGTTCTTC. This translates into CASSLKAGPSYNEQFF.

This clonotype appeared a few times. The chain couples TRBV27 to TRBJ2-1, with 7 bases aligning to TRBD2. CDR1 and CDR2 from the germline V gene are MNHEY and SMNVEV (reference sequence). The CDR3 extends over 14 amino acids. V shed 5 bases, J shed 6 bases, and the junction held 7 bases outside the gene matches. CDR3 sequence: CASSPNPGGNEQFF. The CDR3 bases are TGTGCCAGCAGTCCCAATCCGGGGGGCAATGAGCAGTTCTTC.

The CDR3: CASSLVVAGGTYYNEQFF. Here the CDR3 DNA reads TGTGCCAGCAGCTTAGTGGTAGCGGGGGGTACTTACTACAATGAGCAGTTCTTC. This rearrangement joins TRBV7-3 to TRBJ2-1, with 10 bases that match TRBD2. Germline V gene data show CDR1 as SGHTA and CDR2 as FQGTGA. The trim removed 2 bases at V and 3 bases at J, leaving 10 bases unmatched. CDR3 length equals 18 residues.

This rearrangement joins TRBV9 to TRBJ2-3; TRBD2 matches at 10 bases. V trimming: 1 base; J trimming: 3 bases; junction bases outside the gene matches: 5. The CDR3 has 16 residues. Per germline, CDR1 SGDLS and CDR2 YYNGEE. CDR3 amino acids: CASSVTPSGRTDTQYF. The CDR3 DNA follows: TGTGCCAGCAGCGTAACCCCTAGCGGGAGAACAGATACGCAGTATTTT.